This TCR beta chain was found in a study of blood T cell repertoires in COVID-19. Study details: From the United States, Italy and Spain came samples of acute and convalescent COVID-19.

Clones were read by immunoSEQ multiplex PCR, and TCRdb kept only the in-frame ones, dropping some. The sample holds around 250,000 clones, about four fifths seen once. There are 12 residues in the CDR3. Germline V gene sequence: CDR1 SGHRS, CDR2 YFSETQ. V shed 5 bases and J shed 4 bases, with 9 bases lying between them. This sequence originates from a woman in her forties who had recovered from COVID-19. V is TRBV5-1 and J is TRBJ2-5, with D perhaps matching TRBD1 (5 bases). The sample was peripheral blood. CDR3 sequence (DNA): TGCGCCAGCAGTTACGACAGAGAGACCCAGTACTTC. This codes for CASSYDRETQYF.